These T cell receptor beta chains were read from a single sample in a study of Ad26.COV2.S vaccination and SARS-CoV-2 variants. Measured with immunoSEQ multiplex PCR; TCRdb has only the in-frame clones, and not every one. The sample yields some 350,000 clones, around 92% seen once. The sample was peripheral blood, taken after recovery from COVID-19. All receptors derive from a human donor who had recovered from COVID-19. Each CDR3 is given with its conserved first and last residue. Each record gives: V gene, J gene, clone size, D gene, CDR3 DNA, CDR3 protein. A D gene is named only where the DNA matches it firmly. Clone size is given for some rows only: seen once, a few or many times, or a class if the clone is expanded.

v_call: TRBV5-1; j_call: TRBJ2-7; clone_size: once; d_call: TRBD1; cdr3_nt: TGCGCCAGCAGCTTCTTACCGGGACAGGGAGCCTACGAGCAGTACTTC; cdr3_aa: CASSFLPGQGAYEQYF
v_call: TRBV29-1; j_call: TRBJ2-2; clone_size: .; d_call: .; cdr3_nt: TGCAGCGTTGAGGGTGGGGCTCTCACCGGGGAGCTGTTTTTT; cdr3_aa: CSVEGGALTGELFF
v_call: TRBV13; j_call: TRBJ2-5; clone_size: .; d_call: .; cdr3_nt: TGTGCCAGCAGCTTATCGGGGGTTGAGACCCAGTACTTC; cdr3_aa: CASSLSGVETQYF
v_call: TRBV4-1; j_call: TRBJ2-7; clone_size: .; d_call: TRBD1; cdr3_nt: TGCGCCAGCAGCCAAGCCGGGACAGGGGGCTACGAGCAGTACTTC; cdr3_aa: CASSQAGTGGYEQYF
v_call: TRBV2; j_call: TRBJ1-2; clone_size: .; d_call: .; cdr3_nt: TGTGCCAGCAGCCAACCAGACAGGTTTTCGGATGGCTACACCTTC; cdr3_aa: CASSQPDRFSDGYTF
v_call: TRBV11-2; j_call: TRBJ2-3; clone_size: .; d_call: .; cdr3_nt: TGTGCCAGCAGCTTAGAGGTGAATACGCAGTATTTT; cdr3_aa: CASSLEVNTQYF
v_call: TRBV6-5; j_call: TRBJ1-2; clone_size: .; d_call: TRBD1; cdr3_nt: TGTGCCAGCAGTTACTCCTCACAGGGGGCTTACTATGGCTACACCTTC; cdr3_aa: CASSYSSQGAYYGYTF
v_call: TRBV7-9; j_call: TRBJ1-4; clone_size: .; d_call: .; cdr3_nt: TGTGCCAGCAGCCATAGGGACTCTAATGAAAAACTGTTTTTT; cdr3_aa: CASSHRDSNEKLFF
v_call: TRBV5-1; j_call: TRBJ2-2; clone_size: .; d_call: .; cdr3_nt: TGCGCCAGCAGCTTGGGGGGGGCGAACACCGGGGAGCTGTTTTTT; cdr3_aa: CASSLGGANTGELFF
v_call: TRBV10-2; j_call: TRBJ2-2; clone_size: .; d_call: .; cdr3_nt: TGCGCCAGCAGCCTTCACACCGGGGAGCTGTTTTTT; cdr3_aa: CASSLHTGELFF
v_call: TRBV19; j_call: TRBJ1-3; clone_size: .; d_call: TRBD1; cdr3_nt: TGTGCCAGTAGTACGGACAGGGGGCATGGAAACACCATATATTTT; cdr3_aa: CASSTDRGHGNTIYF
v_call: TRBV2; j_call: TRBJ1-5; clone_size: .; d_call: .; cdr3_nt: TGTGCCAGCAGCCCGGGACTGACTAAGCCCCAGCATTTT; cdr3_aa: CASSPGLTKPQHF
v_call: TRBV6-2/TRBV6-3; j_call: TRBJ2-5; clone_size: .; d_call: .; cdr3_nt: TGTGCCAGCAGTTACTCGATTCAGGGCAGCCAAGAGACCCAGTACTTC; cdr3_aa: CASSYSIQGSQETQYF
v_call: TRBV4-3; j_call: TRBJ1-2; clone_size: .; d_call: .; cdr3_nt: TGCGCCAGCAGCCCCGGAGCCTTCGGGGTTAACTATGGCTACACCTTC; cdr3_aa: CASSPGAFGVNYGYTF
v_call: TRBV5-4; j_call: TRBJ2-5; clone_size: once; d_call: .; cdr3_nt: TGTGCCAGCAGTCGAGACAGCCAAGAGACCCAGTACTTC; cdr3_aa: CASSRDSQETQYF
v_call: TRBV4-1; j_call: TRBJ2-3; clone_size: .; d_call: .; cdr3_nt: TGCGCCAGCAGCCAGGGGGTACAGAGACCGACAGATACGCAGTATTTT; cdr3_aa: CASSQGVQRPTDTQYF
v_call: TRBV6-2/TRBV6-3; j_call: TRBJ1-5; clone_size: .; d_call: .; cdr3_nt: TGTGCCAGCAGTTACTCGACGCTCGGCAATCAGCCCCAGCATTTT; cdr3_aa: CASSYSTLGNQPQHF
v_call: TRBV7-8; j_call: TRBJ2-7; clone_size: .; d_call: TRBD1; cdr3_nt: TGTGCCAGCAGCTCATCTGACAGGGGCTACGAGCAGTACTTC; cdr3_aa: CASSSSDRGYEQYF
v_call: TRBV27; j_call: TRBJ1-2; clone_size: .; d_call: .; cdr3_nt: TGTGCCGCGGGGAGGTCGATGGGAGGCTACACCTTC; cdr3_aa: CAAGRSMGGYTF
v_call: TRBV14; j_call: TRBJ1-6; clone_size: few; d_call: .; cdr3_nt: TGTGCCAGCAGCCAAGACCACGTGGGGCTACCACCCCTCCACTTT; cdr3_aa: CASSQDHVGLPPLHF
v_call: TRBV2; j_call: TRBJ1-2; clone_size: .; d_call: .; cdr3_nt: TGTGCCAGCAACCTGGGTAGGGCAAACTCATATGGCTACACCTTC; cdr3_aa: CASNLGRANSYGYTF
v_call: TRBV2; j_call: TRBJ1-2; clone_size: .; d_call: .; cdr3_nt: TGTGCCAGCAGTGGACTAATTTATGGCTACACCTTC; cdr3_aa: CASSGLIYGYTF
v_call: TRBV11-2; j_call: TRBJ2-7; clone_size: once; d_call: .; cdr3_nt: TGTGCCAGCAGCTTAGATACAGGGTTCGAGCAGTACTTC; cdr3_aa: CASSLDTGFEQYF
v_call: TRBV19; j_call: TRBJ1-1; clone_size: .; d_call: TRBD1; cdr3_nt: TGTGCCAGTAGTATCCGGGGACAGGGCTTGAACACTGAAGCTTTCTTT; cdr3_aa: CASSIRGQGLNTEAFF
v_call: TRBV6-2/TRBV6-3; j_call: TRBJ1-2; clone_size: .; d_call: .; cdr3_nt: TGTGCCAGCAGTTGGGAGACAAAGTGGCATGGCTACACCTTC; cdr3_aa: CASSWETKWHGYTF
v_call: TRBV19; j_call: TRBJ2-7; clone_size: .; d_call: .; cdr3_nt: TGTGCCAGTAGTATAGGCTCCGGGAGCGAGCAGTACTTC; cdr3_aa: CASSIGSGSEQYF
v_call: TRBV7-9; j_call: TRBJ2-2; clone_size: .; d_call: .; cdr3_nt: TGTGCCAGCAGCCCCAAAACAGGATCGACCGGGGAGCTGTTTTTT; cdr3_aa: CASSPKTGSTGELFF
v_call: TRBV29-1; j_call: TRBJ1-2; clone_size: .; d_call: TRBD1; cdr3_nt: TGCAGCGTTTTCATACCGGGACAGGGAAGGGTCCATGGCTACACCTTC; cdr3_aa: CSVFIPGQGRVHGYTF
v_call: TRBV11-2; j_call: TRBJ1-5; clone_size: .; d_call: .; cdr3_nt: TGTGCCAGCAGCTTAGGACAGGCCAATCAGCCCCAGCATTTT; cdr3_aa: CASSLGQANQPQHF
v_call: TRBV27; j_call: TRBJ2-1; clone_size: .; d_call: TRBD1; cdr3_nt: TGTGCCAGCAGTTACCGTGACAGGGGTTCGAATGAGCAGTTCTTC; cdr3_aa: CASSYRDRGSNEQFF
v_call: TRBV25-1; j_call: TRBJ1-6; clone_size: .; d_call: .; cdr3_nt: TGTGCCAGCAGTGATATCCAGGGCCTGAATTCACCCCTCCACTTT; cdr3_aa: CASSDIQGLNSPLHF
v_call: TRBV7-9; j_call: TRBJ1-1; clone_size: few; d_call: TRBD1; cdr3_nt: TGTGCCAGCAGCTTTAGTAGGGACAGGATGAACACTGAAGCTTTCTTT; cdr3_aa: CASSFSRDRMNTEAFF
v_call: TRBV7-2; j_call: TRBJ2-3; clone_size: .; d_call: TRBD2; cdr3_nt: TGTGCCAGCAGCTCCGGACTAGAGGAAGATACGCAGTATTTT; cdr3_aa: CASSSGLEEDTQYF
v_call: TRBV18; j_call: TRBJ2-5; clone_size: .; d_call: .; cdr3_nt: TGTGCCAGCTCACCCATAGAGTCGGGAGAGACCCAGTACTTC; cdr3_aa: CASSPIESGETQYF
v_call: TRBV7-3; j_call: TRBJ1-1; clone_size: .; d_call: .; cdr3_nt: TGTGCCAGCAGCTGGGACGGAAACACTGAAGCTTTCTTT; cdr3_aa: CASSWDGNTEAFF
v_call: TRBV7-9; j_call: TRBJ1-2; clone_size: .; d_call: TRBD1; cdr3_nt: TGTGCCACCACACTTTATTCGGACAGGGCCTATGGCTACACCTTC; cdr3_aa: CATTLYSDRAYGYTF
v_call: TRBV19; j_call: TRBJ2-4; clone_size: .; d_call: TRBD2; cdr3_nt: TGTGCCAGTAGCGAGTCGGGGGGAAGGGGAAACATTCAGTACTTC; cdr3_aa: CASSESGGRGNIQYF
v_call: TRBV4-3; j_call: TRBJ1-4; clone_size: .; d_call: TRBD1; cdr3_nt: TGCGCCAGCAGCCCCCTCGGGACAGGGAGTAGGGAAAAACTGTTTTTT; cdr3_aa: CASSPLGTGSREKLFF
v_call: TRBV5-1; j_call: TRBJ1-2; clone_size: .; d_call: TRBD1; cdr3_nt: TGCGCCAGCAGCCTACAGGGGCCCACCTATGGTTACACCTTC; cdr3_aa: CASSLQGPTYGYTF
v_call: TRBV10-1; j_call: TRBJ1-2; clone_size: .; d_call: .; cdr3_nt: TGCGCCAATAAACACCCCTTTACCTTC; cdr3_aa: CANKHPFTF